The 8 T cell receptor beta chains in this list originate from one sample, sequenced in a study of T cell responses to AZD1222 COVID-19 vaccine (dated by TCRdb to the early 2020s). Library creation used the immunoSEQ multiplex PCR assay. TCRdb limited this immuneACCESS table to in-frame rearrangements with V and J called. A share of clones is missing; checked studies link under half to unresolved V genes, and the rest is unexplained. Here the sample has 110,000 to 150,000 clones; roughly 90% occur a single time. The biggest ten clones account for around 2.7% of the sample. The time point label of this sample denotes: baseline before first vaccination. The sequencing here drew on peripheral blood, taken on day 0 of AZD1222 vaccination. The receptor source for this set is an adult in good health.

The table lists this clone with a few counts. The V call is TRBV10-3, the J call TRBJ1-4, with TRBD1 matching 10 bases. CDR1 and CDR2 (germline): ENHRY, SYGVKD. The CDR3 totals 14 residues. The ends lost 11 bases at V and 2 bases at J; junction bases unmatched: 5. CDR3 DNA sequence: TGTGCCTCTGGACAGGGGGAGACTAATGAAAAACTGTTTTTT. Amino acid sequence: CASGQGETNEKLFF.

The rearrangement links TRBV5-5 to TRBJ2-7, with D perhaps TRBD2 (6 bases). Deletions cut 2 bases from V and 6 bases from J, with 18 bases between. The CDR3 consists of 15 residues. Germline CDR1 SGHKS, CDR2 YYEKEE (reference sequence). CDR3 nucleotides: TGTGCCAGCAGCTTCCACCCCTTGGGGGGTGGCGAGCAGTACTTC. Translation: CASSFHPLGGGEQYF.

The chain links TRBV11-3 to TRBJ2-7; D is tentatively TRBD1 or TRBD2 (5 bases each). There are 15 residues in the CDR3. Trimming pared 3 bases from V and 4 bases from J, leaving 16 bases between. CDR1 SGHNT and CDR2 YENEEA come from the germline V gene. CDR3 sequence: CASSFYWDASYEQYF. The CDR3 nucleotides are TGTGCCAGCAGCTTTTACTGGGACGCGTCATACGAGCAGTACTTC.

J is TRBJ2-7 and V is TRBV6-4; 11 bases fit TRBD1. Germline CDR1 and CDR2: MRHNA and SNTAGT. The CDR3 is 12 amino acids. The V and J ends lost 8 bases and 5 bases, in that order; junction bases with no gene match: 2. This chain's CDR3 is CASPGQGDEQYF. CDR3 sequence (DNA): TGTGCCAGCCCGGGACAGGGGGACGAGCAGTACTTC.

The chain employs TRBV5-1 and TRBJ1-6, with D tentatively TRBD1 (5 bases). V was pared by 4 bases and J by 14 bases, with 19 bases between. Germline loops: CDR1 SGHRS, CDR2 YFSETQ. CDR3 size: 14 residues. In DNA form, the CDR3 reads TGCGCCAGCAGCCCGGAGGCAGGGCCATCGGCCCTCCACTTT. It translates to CASSPEAGPSALHF.

This chain connects TRBV18 to TRBJ2-7, with 7 bases fitting TRBD2. CDR1 and CDR2 (germline): KGHSH, LQKENI. The CDR3 length is 15 residues. J gave up 2 bases and V 2 bases, and 6 bases lay outside the gene matches. The CDR3 is CASSPNSGLAYEQYF. The CDR3 nucleotides read TGTGCCAGCTCACCAAATAGCGGGTTAGCCTACGAGCAGTACTTC.

The V call is TRBV27, the J call TRBJ2-2, with D unresolved. The CDR3 loop spans 14 amino acids. V lost 3 bases to trimming and J lost 5 bases, with 10 bases between them. The V gene's germline CDR1 is MNHEY and CDR2 SMNVEV (reference sequence). The CDR3 sequence is CASSFSIETGELFF. The CDR3 bases are TGTGCCAGCAGTTTCTCGATCGAAACCGGGGAGCTGTTTTTT.

This clone was seen only once. The chain carries TRBV11-2 and TRBJ2-7; the match to TRBD1 covers 9 bases. V lost 2 bases to trimming and J lost 5 bases; unmatched junction nucleotides: 7. Germline lookup yields CDR1 SGHAT and CDR2 FQNNGV. The CDR3 consists of 15 residues. This CDR3 reads CASSLPGTGIHEQYF. The CDR3 nucleotides are TGTGCCAGCAGCTTACCTGGGACAGGGATCCACGAGCAGTACTTC.